The T cell receptor (beta chain) under discussion was sequenced for a study of HIV-infected patients and healthy controls. Broader study findings: Significant mean usage differences between HIV-infected patients and controls involved eight alpha and eight beta V genes. Slight age and sex differences between study cohorts did not explain the diversity differences.

The CDR3 runs 13 residues. V dropped 6 bases and J dropped 3; count of bases not matched to a gene: 6. Germline values: CDR1 DFQATT, CDR2 SNEGSKA (reference sequence). Alpha and beta constant-region primers primed reverse transcription of 400 to 650 ng RNA. Each of the alpha and beta chains got its own library through chain-specific third strand synthesis with indices. TCRdb called the 5' RACE reads again in MiXCR, with one record for every CDR3 protein. The table lists around 18,000 distinct CDR3 sequences, about 9.4% of them singletons. There are a few counts of this clonotype. The antigen remains undetermined. All unsorted peripheral T cells were captured because whole blood was used without fractionation.

This TCR came from an adult in good health. The chain joins TRBV20-1 to TRBJ2-7; 9 bases fit TRBD1. The sequencing sample was made of blood. CDR3 bases: TGCAGTGCAACAGGACAGGGGAACTACGAGCAGTACTTC. Its protein product is CSATGQGNYEQYF.